These T cell receptor beta chains were read from a single sample in a study of PD-L1 blockade in urothelial cancer. Assay used: immunoSEQ multiplex PCR; TCRdb lists only in-frame clones, some missing. Of tens of thousands of clones listed, roughly 82% were seen once; the top ten hold over 1%. Specimen: PBMCs, collected around atezolizumab (anti-PD-L1) treatment. These receptors were obtained from a man aged 45-60 years with urothelial cancer. CDR3s leave out the opening cysteine and the closing phenylalanine or tryptophan. The size entry is marked missing in some rows and otherwise reads once, few, many or a size class.

cdr3_length: 13; v_call: TRBV5-1; clone_size: NA; cdr3_aa: ASSENQGYQETQY
cdr3_length: 14; v_call: TRBV27; clone_size: once; cdr3_aa: ASSLSLLAGAYEQY
cdr3_length: 12; v_call: TRBV18; clone_size: few; cdr3_aa: ASSPMARGGPLH
cdr3_length: 12; v_call: TRBV5-5; clone_size: NA; cdr3_aa: ASSTGANPGEQY
cdr3_length: 13; v_call: TRBV7-8; clone_size: NA; cdr3_aa: ASSPNRTSPGTQY
cdr3_length: 14; v_call: TRBV5-4; clone_size: NA; cdr3_aa: ASSLALGQMNTEAF
cdr3_length: 10; v_call: TRBV6-5; clone_size: NA; cdr3_aa: ASSRDAYEQY
cdr3_length: 13; v_call: TRBV7-2; clone_size: NA; cdr3_aa: ASSFEITASNTIY
cdr3_length: 12; v_call: TRBV6-4; clone_size: NA; cdr3_aa: ASSQGGPYNEQF
cdr3_length: 11; v_call: TRBV2; clone_size: NA; cdr3_aa: ASSATGSYGYT
cdr3_length: 12; v_call: TRBV15; clone_size: NA; cdr3_aa: ATSRGAIPETQY
cdr3_length: 13; v_call: TRBV30; clone_size: NA; cdr3_aa: ACLGGQGIGTEAF
cdr3_length: 15; v_call: TRBV5-6; clone_size: NA; cdr3_aa: ASSLARGGLVSDTQY
cdr3_length: 16; v_call: TRBV7-7; clone_size: once; cdr3_aa: ASSLVVGTAPANYGYT
cdr3_length: 13; v_call: TRBV5-1; clone_size: once; cdr3_aa: ASSPRQGGTDTQY
cdr3_length: 14; v_call: TRBV2; clone_size: NA; cdr3_aa: ASRTGQKVYNSPLH
cdr3_length: 13; v_call: TRBV9; clone_size: few; cdr3_aa: ASSVGTGRDYEQY
cdr3_length: 11; v_call: TRBV28; clone_size: NA; cdr3_aa: ASTGTGGYEQY
cdr3_length: 11; v_call: TRBV7-3; clone_size: once; cdr3_aa: ASSLKQGGEQY
cdr3_length: 14; v_call: TRBV7-2; clone_size: NA; cdr3_aa: ASSFRTSGRPYEQY
cdr3_length: 14; v_call: TRBV28; clone_size: NA; cdr3_aa: ASSLYLEMVLYGYT
cdr3_length: 14; v_call: TRBV27; clone_size: once; cdr3_aa: ASSFLGLGSNNEQF
cdr3_length: 13; v_call: TRBV18; clone_size: NA; cdr3_aa: ASSLVDRGSYEQY
cdr3_length: 11; v_call: TRBV7-9; clone_size: NA; cdr3_aa: ASSRGQGYGYT
cdr3_length: 16; v_call: TRBV21-1; clone_size: NA; cdr3_aa: ASSKEPAVAGGCCEQY
cdr3_length: 13; v_call: TRBV21-1; clone_size: NA; cdr3_aa: ASILKGLCNQPQH
cdr3_length: 13; v_call: TRBV7-2; clone_size: NA; cdr3_aa: ASSFPGSHNQPQH
cdr3_length: 12; v_call: TRBV7-9; clone_size: NA; cdr3_aa: ASSHQKLEETQY
cdr3_length: 10; v_call: TRBV7-9; clone_size: few; cdr3_aa: ASSYEGGEQY
cdr3_length: 11; v_call: TRBV29-1; clone_size: NA; cdr3_aa: SSSGTGFNEQF
cdr3_length: 10; v_call: TRBV30; clone_size: few; cdr3_aa: AWAGISETQY
cdr3_length: 11; v_call: TRBV19; clone_size: few; cdr3_aa: ASSHQGTYEQY
cdr3_length: 13; v_call: TRBV11-2; clone_size: NA; cdr3_aa: ASSLDPQGFYEQY
cdr3_length: 13; v_call: TRBV6-4; clone_size: NA; cdr3_aa: ASSRLAGGQETQY
cdr3_length: 13; v_call: TRBV5-4; clone_size: NA; cdr3_aa: ASRPGLANYNEQF
cdr3_length: 11; v_call: TRBV29-1; clone_size: NA; cdr3_aa: SAIQGTKNIQY
cdr3_length: 15; v_call: TRBV6-1; clone_size: NA; cdr3_aa: ASSERVSGGSTDTQY
cdr3_length: 15; v_call: TRBV13; clone_size: once; cdr3_aa: ASSSRAGGLMGNEQF
cdr3_length: 14; v_call: TRBV7-2; clone_size: NA; cdr3_aa: ASSPTSGRFQETQY
cdr3_length: 11; v_call: TRBV27; clone_size: NA; cdr3_aa: ASRASQNQPQH
cdr3_length: 12; v_call: TRBV6-5; clone_size: once; cdr3_aa: ASRKTGTAYEQY
cdr3_length: 14; v_call: TRBV5-1; clone_size: NA; cdr3_aa: ASSLAGGPRTYEQY
cdr3_length: 12; v_call: TRBV28; clone_size: NA; cdr3_aa: ASSFETSYNEQF
cdr3_length: 14; v_call: TRBV10-1; clone_size: NA; cdr3_aa: ASSESVSGRNNEQF
cdr3_length: 12; v_call: TRBV2; clone_size: once; cdr3_aa: ASSALLLFYGYT
cdr3_length: 13; v_call: TRBV30; clone_size: NA; cdr3_aa: AWSRQSSYNSPLH
cdr3_length: 11; v_call: TRBV7-3; clone_size: NA; cdr3_aa: ASSAGTGGTQY
cdr3_length: 13; v_call: TRBV11-2; clone_size: NA; cdr3_aa: ASSLKLREAGEQY
cdr3_length: 13; v_call: TRBV6-6; clone_size: NA; cdr3_aa: ASKPLEGLQETQY
cdr3_length: 11; v_call: TRBV5-1; clone_size: NA; cdr3_aa: ASSSQGGTEAF
cdr3_length: 14; v_call: TRBV7-2; clone_size: NA; cdr3_aa: ASSFVSAQSSYEQY